This is a list of T cell receptor beta chains from one sample in a study of cytomegalovirus exposure and HLA in healthy donors. Only in-frame clones appear in the TCRdb table, and some are missing; sequencing was by immunoSEQ multiplex PCR. The data show about 68,000 clones, about 81% seen once. The sample consisted of PBMCs. These TCRs come from a human donor in good health. Each CDR3 is given with its conserved first and last residue. Each record gives: J gene, clone size, D gene, V gene, CDR3 protein, CDR3 DNA. The D gene is left open where the match is weak. Only some rows state a clone size, as once, few, many or a class for expanded clones.

J: TRBJ2-4
size: few
D: TRBD1
V: TRBV23-1
CDR3: CASSPPGQGGNIQYF
DNA: TGCGCCAGCAGTCCTCCGGGACAGGGAGGGAACATTCAGTACTTC

J: TRBJ1-6
size: NA
D: NA
V: TRBV6-6
CDR3: CASSPPGRINSPLHF
DNA: TGTGCCAGCAGTCCACCGGGTCGAATTAATTCACCCCTCCACTTT

J: TRBJ1-4
size: NA
D: TRBD1
V: TRBV5-1
CDR3: CASSLSLTRDRREKLFF
DNA: TGCGCCAGCAGCTTGTCCCTCACCCGGGACAGACGTGAAAAACTGTTTTTT

J: TRBJ2-2
size: NA
D: NA
V: TRBV28
CDR3: CASTTLGGANTGELFF
DNA: TGTGCCAGCACTACCCTAGGGGGGGCTAACACCGGGGAGCTGTTTTTT

J: TRBJ1-6
size: NA
D: TRBD1
V: TRBV30
CDR3: CAWSDRGSPLHF
DNA: TGTGCCTGGAGTGACAGGGGATCACCCCTCCACTTT

J: TRBJ2-1
size: NA
D: NA
V: TRBV6-1
CDR3: CASSEALSRNNEQFF
DNA: TGTGCCAGCAGTGAAGCACTATCTCGGAACAATGAGCAGTTCTTC

J: TRBJ1-6
size: NA
D: NA
V: TRBV19
CDR3: CASSTGWDSPLHF
DNA: TGTGCCAGTAGTACAGGGTGGGATTCACCCCTCCACTTT

J: TRBJ1-6
size: NA
D: NA
V: TRBV6-6
CDR3: CASSYSIPGTPHF
DNA: TGTGCCAGCAGTTACTCGATTCCAGGGACTCCCCACTTT

J: TRBJ1-2
size: NA
D: NA
V: TRBV30
CDR3: CAWSVSLDSPNYGYTF
DNA: TGTGCCTGGAGTGTGTCCCTAGACAGCCCTAACTATGGCTACACCTTC

J: TRBJ2-2
size: once
D: NA
V: TRBV5-1
CDR3: CASSFRQGNTGELFF
DNA: TGCGCCAGCAGCTTTAGGCAGGGGAACACCGGGGAGCTGTTTTTT

J: TRBJ1-2
size: NA
D: NA
V: TRBV4-1
CDR3: CASSLDPARYYGYPF
DNA: TGCGCCAGCAGCCTCGACCCGGCCCGCTACTATGGCTACCCCTTC

J: TRBJ2-1
size: NA
D: TRBD1
V: TRBV29-1
CDR3: CSVCSGQGYNEQFF
DNA: TGCAGCGTTTGCAGTGGACAGGGGTACAATGAGCAGTTCTTC

J: TRBJ2-6
size: NA
D: TRBD1
V: TRBV7-6
CDR3: CASSLVPGQGEASLTF
DNA: TGTGCCAGCAGCTTAGTCCCAGGACAGGGCGAAGCTTCCCTGACTTTC

J: TRBJ2-7
size: NA
D: TRBD1
V: TRBV7-2
CDR3: CASSLGQGTEQYF
DNA: TGTGCCAGCAGCTTAGGACAGGGGACCGAGCAGTACTTC

J: TRBJ1-2
size: few
D: NA
V: TRBV27
CDR3: CASSLTGIANYGYTF
DNA: TGTGCCAGCAGTCTGACAGGCATCGCTAACTATGGCTACACCTTC

J: TRBJ2-1
size: NA
D: TRBD1
V: TRBV28
CDR3: CASRFGDRVFYNEQFF
DNA: TGTGCCAGCAGATTCGGGGACAGGGTCTTCTACAATGAGCAGTTCTTC

J: TRBJ2-1
size: NA
D: TRBD2
V: TRBV27
CDR3: CASSLGTSGYNEQFF
DNA: TGTGCCAGCAGCTTGGGGACTAGCGGATACAATGAGCAGTTCTTC

J: TRBJ1-5
size: NA
D: NA
V: TRBV7-2
CDR3: CASSRPGKNQPQHF
DNA: TGTGCCAGCAGCCGACCCGGGAAGAATCAGCCCCAGCATTTT

J: TRBJ1-5
size: NA
D: NA
V: TRBV28
CDR3: CASSQYRDGNQPQHF
DNA: TGTGCCAGCAGTCAATACAGGGATGGGAATCAGCCCCAGCATTTT

J: TRBJ2-1
size: NA
D: NA
V: TRBV19
CDR3: CASTHDAGYNEQFF
DNA: TGTGCCAGTACCCATGACGCAGGCTACAATGAGCAGTTCTTC

J: TRBJ1-2
size: NA
D: NA
V: TRBV14
CDR3: CASSQVRGYGYTF
DNA: TGTGCCAGCAGCCAAGTCAGGGGCTATGGCTACACCTTC

J: TRBJ2-3
size: NA
D: TRBD2
V: TRBV19
CDR3: CASSIALAGGSSTDTQYF
DNA: TGTGCCAGTAGTATTGCACTAGCGGGGGGCTCTAGCACAGATACGCAGTATTTT

J: TRBJ1-1
size: NA
D: NA
V: TRBV30
CDR3: CAWSVFARLNTEAFF
DNA: TGTGCCTGGAGTGTATTTGCCAGATTGAACACTGAAGCTTTCTTT